This T cell receptor beta chain was identified in a study of cytomegalovirus exposure and HLA in healthy donors. Overall study findings and caveats: A later analysis showed that HLA-associated TCR beta chains had undergone more clonal expansion than equally common others. Cytomegalovirus association was listed for under 200 TCR beta chains.

Donors consisted of healthy bone marrow donors. The study ran its PCR with 60 Vbeta and 13 Jbeta primers. The assay was immunoSEQ multiplex PCR, and TCRdb's table has in-frame clones only and misses some. The table lists 200,000 to 250,000 clones, about 77% of them singletons. This clone was observed a handful of times. The antigen is unknown. V dropped 1 base and J dropped 7 bases, with 10 bases sitting between them. Germline-derived CDR1 and CDR2 are MNHEY and SMNVEV (reference sequence). This CDR3 region has 13 residues. The sequenced sample consisted of PBMCs. The chain has TRBV27 and TRBJ1-1, with D uncertain. The receptor was derived from a woman in her thirties in good health and CMV-seronegative. CDR3: CASSLLGSSEAFF. CDR3 coding DNA: TGTGCCAGCAGTTTATTAGGGAGCAGTGAAGCTTTCTTT.